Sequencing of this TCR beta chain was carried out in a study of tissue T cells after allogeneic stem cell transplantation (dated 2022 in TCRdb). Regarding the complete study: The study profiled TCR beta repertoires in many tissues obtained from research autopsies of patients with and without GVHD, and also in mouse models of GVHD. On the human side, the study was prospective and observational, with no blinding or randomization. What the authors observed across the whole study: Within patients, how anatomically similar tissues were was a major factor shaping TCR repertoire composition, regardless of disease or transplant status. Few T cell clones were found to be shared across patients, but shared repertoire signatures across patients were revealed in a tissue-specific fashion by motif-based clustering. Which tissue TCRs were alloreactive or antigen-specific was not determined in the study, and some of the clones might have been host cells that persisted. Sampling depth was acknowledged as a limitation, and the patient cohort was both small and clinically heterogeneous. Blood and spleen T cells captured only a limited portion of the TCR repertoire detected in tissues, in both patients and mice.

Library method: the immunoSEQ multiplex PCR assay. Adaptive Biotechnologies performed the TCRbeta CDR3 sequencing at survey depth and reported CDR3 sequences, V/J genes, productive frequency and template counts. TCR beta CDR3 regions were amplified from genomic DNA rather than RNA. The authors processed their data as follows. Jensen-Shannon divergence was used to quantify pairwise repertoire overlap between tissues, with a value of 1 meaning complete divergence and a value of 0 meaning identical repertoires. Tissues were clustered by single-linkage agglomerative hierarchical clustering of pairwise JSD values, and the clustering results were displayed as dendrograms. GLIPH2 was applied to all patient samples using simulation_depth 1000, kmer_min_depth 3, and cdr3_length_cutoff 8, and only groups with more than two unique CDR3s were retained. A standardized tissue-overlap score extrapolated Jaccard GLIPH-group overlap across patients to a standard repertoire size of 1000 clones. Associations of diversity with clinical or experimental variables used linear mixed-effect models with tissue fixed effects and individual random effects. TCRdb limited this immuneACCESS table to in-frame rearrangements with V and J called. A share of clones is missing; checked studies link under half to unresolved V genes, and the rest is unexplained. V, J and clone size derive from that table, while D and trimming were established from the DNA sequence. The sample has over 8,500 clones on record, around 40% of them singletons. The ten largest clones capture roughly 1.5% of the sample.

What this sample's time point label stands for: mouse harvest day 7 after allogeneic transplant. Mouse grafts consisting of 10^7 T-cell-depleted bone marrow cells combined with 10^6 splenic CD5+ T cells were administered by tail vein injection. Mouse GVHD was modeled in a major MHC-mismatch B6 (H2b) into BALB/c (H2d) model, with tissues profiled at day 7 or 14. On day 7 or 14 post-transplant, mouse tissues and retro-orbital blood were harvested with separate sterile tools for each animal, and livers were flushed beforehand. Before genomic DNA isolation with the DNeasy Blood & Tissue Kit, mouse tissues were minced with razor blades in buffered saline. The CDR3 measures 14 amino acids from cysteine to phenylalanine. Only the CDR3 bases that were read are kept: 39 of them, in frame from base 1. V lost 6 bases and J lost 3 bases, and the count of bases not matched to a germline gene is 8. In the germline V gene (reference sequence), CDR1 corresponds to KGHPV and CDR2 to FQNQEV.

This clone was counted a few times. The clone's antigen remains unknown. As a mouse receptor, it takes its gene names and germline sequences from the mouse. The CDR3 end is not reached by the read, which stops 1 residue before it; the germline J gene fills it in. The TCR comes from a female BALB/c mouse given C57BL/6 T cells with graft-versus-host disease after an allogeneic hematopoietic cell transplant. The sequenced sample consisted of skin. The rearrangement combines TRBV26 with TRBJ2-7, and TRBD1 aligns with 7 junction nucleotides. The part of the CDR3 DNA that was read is TGTGCCAGCAGACCCGGACAGGCCTTCTATGAACAGTAC. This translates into CASRPGQAFYEQY. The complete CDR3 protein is CASRPGQAFYEQYF.